The present TCR beta chain was sequenced within a study of cytomegalovirus exposure and HLA in healthy donors. Trimming pared 0 bases from V and 5 bases from J, leaving 10 bases between. The CDR3 sequence is 14 residues long. Germline values: CDR1 GTSNPN, CDR2 SVGIG (reference sequence). Sequenced by immunoSEQ multiplex PCR; TCRdb stores in-frame clones only, minus some. In the table there are 120,000 to 150,000 clones, 90% to 95% of which are singletons. The chain uses TRBV30 and TRBJ1-4; maybe TRBD1 (5 bases). The sample comprised PBMCs. The clonotype originates from a man aged 18-30 years in good health and CMV-seronegative. CDR3 sequence (DNA): TGTGCCTGGAGTGTCGGGGGACTGAATGAAAAACTGTTTTTT. Its translation: CAWSVGGLNEKLFF. Using reference TRBV30 and TRBJ1-4 for the parts outside the CDR3, the full variable domain is SQTIHQWPATLVQPVGSPLSLECTVEGTSNPNLYWYRQAAGRGLQLLFYSVGIGQISSEVPQNLSASRPQDRQFILSSKKLLLSDSGFYLCAWSVGGLNEKLFFGSGTQLSVL.